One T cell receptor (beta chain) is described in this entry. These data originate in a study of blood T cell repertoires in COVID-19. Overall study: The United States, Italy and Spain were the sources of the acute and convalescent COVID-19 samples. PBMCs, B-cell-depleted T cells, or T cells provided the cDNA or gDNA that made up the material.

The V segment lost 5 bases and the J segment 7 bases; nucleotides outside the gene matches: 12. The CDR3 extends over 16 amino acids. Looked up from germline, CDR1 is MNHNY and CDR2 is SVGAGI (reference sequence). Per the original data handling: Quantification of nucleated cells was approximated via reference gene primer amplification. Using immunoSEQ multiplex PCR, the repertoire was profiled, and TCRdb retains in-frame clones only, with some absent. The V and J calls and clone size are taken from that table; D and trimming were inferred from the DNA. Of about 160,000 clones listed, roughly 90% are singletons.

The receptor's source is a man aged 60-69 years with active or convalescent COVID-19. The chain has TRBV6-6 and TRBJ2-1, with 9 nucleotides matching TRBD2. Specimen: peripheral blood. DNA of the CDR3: TGTGCCAGCAGTATCTCTGGGCGGGGGGGCCGGAATGAGCAGTTCTTC. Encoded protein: CASSISGRGGRNEQFF.